This T cell receptor beta chain was captured in a study of T-cell memory formation after mild COVID-19. Study-level background: Largely, TCR clusters stayed within a single donor. Study-level points and caveats: CD4+ clones that contracted lay mainly in CM and EM; CD8+ ones lay in EMRA. Clones from the second wave (peaking day 37) had unconfirmed SARS-CoV-2 specificity.

CDR3 size: 14 residues. Looked up from germline, CDR1 is SNHLY and CDR2 is FYNNEI. V was trimmed by 2 bases and J by 2 bases, leaving 10 bases between them. Of note for this clonotype: What it binds is unknown.

The TCR alpha and TCR beta cDNA libraries, bearing sample barcodes and UMIs, were generated by 5'RACE using constant-segment primers. TCRdb reprocessed the 5' RACE reads via MiXCR and lists one record per CDR3 protein. The sample lists around 320,000 distinct CDR3 sequences, 15% to 20% occurring once. The specimen was PBMCs or a T cell subset sorted from them (not recorded which). This clonotype was obtained from a man aged 18 to 35 who had mild COVID-19 (a few samples of this study predate the infection). Cell type and time point are not known. The chain joins TRBV2 to TRBJ2-7; no firm D call. The CDR3 reads CASSEMSVTYEQYF. In DNA form, the CDR3 reads TGTGCCAGCAGTGAAATGTCCGTCACCTACGAGCAGTACTTC.